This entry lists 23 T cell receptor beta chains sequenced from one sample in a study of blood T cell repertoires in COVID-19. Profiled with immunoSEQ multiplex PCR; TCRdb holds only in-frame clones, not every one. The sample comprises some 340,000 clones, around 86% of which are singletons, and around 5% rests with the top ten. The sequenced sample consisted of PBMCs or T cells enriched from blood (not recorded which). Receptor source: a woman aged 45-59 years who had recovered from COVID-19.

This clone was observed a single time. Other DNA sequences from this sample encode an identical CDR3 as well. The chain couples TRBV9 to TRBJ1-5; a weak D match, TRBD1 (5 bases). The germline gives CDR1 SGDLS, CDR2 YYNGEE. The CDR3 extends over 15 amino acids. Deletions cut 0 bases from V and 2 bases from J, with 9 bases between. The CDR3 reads CASSVGGGGNQPQHF. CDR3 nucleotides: TGTGCCAGCAGCGTAGGGGGGGGTGGCAATCAGCCCCAGCATTTT.

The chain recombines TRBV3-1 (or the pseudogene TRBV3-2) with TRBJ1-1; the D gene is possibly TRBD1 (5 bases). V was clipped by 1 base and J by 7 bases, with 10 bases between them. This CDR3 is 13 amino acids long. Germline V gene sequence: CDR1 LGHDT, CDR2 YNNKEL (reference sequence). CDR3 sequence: CASSQVGGGEAFF. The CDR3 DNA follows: TGTGCCAGCAGCCAAGTGGGCGGGGGTGAAGCTTTCTTT.

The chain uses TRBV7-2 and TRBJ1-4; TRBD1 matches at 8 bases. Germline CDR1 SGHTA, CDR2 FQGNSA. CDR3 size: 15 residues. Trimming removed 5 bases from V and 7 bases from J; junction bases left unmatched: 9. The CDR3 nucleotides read TGTGCCAGCAGCGTACGACAGGGGTCGGCTGAAAAACTGTTTTTT. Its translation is CASSVRQGSAEKLFF.

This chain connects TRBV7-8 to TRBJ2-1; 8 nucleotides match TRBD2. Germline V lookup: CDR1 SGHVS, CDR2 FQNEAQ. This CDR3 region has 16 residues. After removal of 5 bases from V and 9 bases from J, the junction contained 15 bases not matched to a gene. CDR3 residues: CASSPPPGLEFGEQFF. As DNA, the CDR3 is TGTGCCAGCAGCCCCCCACCGGGACTAGAGTTTGGTGAGCAGTTCTTC.

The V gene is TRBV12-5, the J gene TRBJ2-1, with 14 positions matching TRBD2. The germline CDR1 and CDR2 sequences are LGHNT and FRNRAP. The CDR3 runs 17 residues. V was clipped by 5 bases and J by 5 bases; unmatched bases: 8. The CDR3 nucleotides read TGTGCTAGTGGTAGGAAGGGACTAGCGGGGGACGACAATGAGCAGTTCTTC. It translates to CASGRKGLAGDDNEQFF.

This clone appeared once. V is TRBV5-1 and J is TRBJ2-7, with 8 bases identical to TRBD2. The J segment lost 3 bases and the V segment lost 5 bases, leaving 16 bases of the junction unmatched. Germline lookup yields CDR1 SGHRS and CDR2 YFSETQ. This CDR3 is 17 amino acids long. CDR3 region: CASRQLAATQGGYEQYF. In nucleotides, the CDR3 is TGCGCCAGCAGACAACTAGCGGCAACCCAAGGAGGCTACGAGCAGTACTTC.

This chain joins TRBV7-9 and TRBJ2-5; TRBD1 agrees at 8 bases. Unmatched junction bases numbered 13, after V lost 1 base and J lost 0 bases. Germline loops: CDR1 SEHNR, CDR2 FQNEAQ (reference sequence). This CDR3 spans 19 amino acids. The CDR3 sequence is CASSLVQFRDRTYQETQYF. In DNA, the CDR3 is TGTGCCAGCAGCTTAGTACAATTTAGGGACAGGACGTACCAAGAGACCCAGTACTTC.

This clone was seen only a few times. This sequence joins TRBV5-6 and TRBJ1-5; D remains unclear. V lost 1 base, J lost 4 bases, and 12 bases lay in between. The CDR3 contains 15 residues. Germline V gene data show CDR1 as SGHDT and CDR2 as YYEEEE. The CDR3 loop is CASSLRSGRNQPQHF. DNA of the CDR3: TGTGCCAGCAGCTTGAGAAGTGGCCGAAATCAGCCCCAGCATTTT.

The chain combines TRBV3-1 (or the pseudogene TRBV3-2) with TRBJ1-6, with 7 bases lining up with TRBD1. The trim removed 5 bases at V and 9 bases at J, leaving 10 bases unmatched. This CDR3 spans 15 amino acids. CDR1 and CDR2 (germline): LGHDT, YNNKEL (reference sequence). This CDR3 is CASSYSGTVTSPLHF. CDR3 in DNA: TGTGCCAGCAGCTATTCCGGGACAGTTACTTCACCCCTCCACTTT.

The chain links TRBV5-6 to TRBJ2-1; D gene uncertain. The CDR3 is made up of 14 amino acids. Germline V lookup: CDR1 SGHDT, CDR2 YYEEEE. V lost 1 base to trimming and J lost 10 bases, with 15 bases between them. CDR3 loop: CASSLFAVPWEQFF. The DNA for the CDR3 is TGTGCCAGCAGCTTGTTCGCAGTACCCTGGGAGCAGTTCTTC. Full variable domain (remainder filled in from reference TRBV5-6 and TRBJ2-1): DAGVTQSPTHLIKTRGQQVTLRCSPKSGHDTVSWYQQALGQGPQFIFQYYEEEERQRGNFPDRFSGHQFPNYSSELNVNALLLGDSALYLCASSLFAVPWEQFFGPGTRLTVL.

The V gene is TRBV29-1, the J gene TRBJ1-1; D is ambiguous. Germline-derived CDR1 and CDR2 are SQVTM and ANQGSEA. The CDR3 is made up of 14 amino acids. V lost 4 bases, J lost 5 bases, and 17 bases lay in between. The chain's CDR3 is CSVGKATPVTEAFF. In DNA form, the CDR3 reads TGCAGCGTTGGTAAAGCCACCCCGGTTACTGAAGCTTTCTTT.

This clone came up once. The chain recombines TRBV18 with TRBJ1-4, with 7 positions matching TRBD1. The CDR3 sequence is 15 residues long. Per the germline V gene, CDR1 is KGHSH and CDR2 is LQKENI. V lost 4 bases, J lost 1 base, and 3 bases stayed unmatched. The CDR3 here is CASSQGAQTNEKLFF. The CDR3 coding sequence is TGTGCCAGCTCACAGGGGGCCCAAACTAATGAAAAACTGTTTTTT.

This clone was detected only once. The CDR3 DNA reads TGTGCCAGCAAGACCGACAGGGCTCAGTATGGCTACACCTTC. Amino acids: CASKTDRAQYGYTF. This chain links TRBV27 with TRBJ1-2; 7 nucleotides match TRBD1. This CDR3 comprises 14 residues. The germline gives CDR1 MNHEY, CDR2 SMNVEV (reference sequence). With V trimmed by 7 bases and J by 5 bases, 10 bases remained unmatched.

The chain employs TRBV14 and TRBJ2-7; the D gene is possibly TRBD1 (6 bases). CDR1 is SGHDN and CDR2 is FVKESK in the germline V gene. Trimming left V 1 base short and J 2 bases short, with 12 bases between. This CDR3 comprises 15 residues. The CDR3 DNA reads TGTGCCAGCAGCCAAGGAGGGGGTCGAACCTACGAGCAGTACTTC. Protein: CASSQGGGRTYEQYF.

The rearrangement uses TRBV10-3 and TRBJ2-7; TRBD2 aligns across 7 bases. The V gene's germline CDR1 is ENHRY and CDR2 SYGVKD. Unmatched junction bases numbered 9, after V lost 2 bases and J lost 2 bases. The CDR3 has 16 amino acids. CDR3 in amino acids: CAISERGGSGTYEQYF. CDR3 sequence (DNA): TGTGCCATCAGTGAGAGGGGCGGCAGCGGGACCTACGAGCAGTACTTC.

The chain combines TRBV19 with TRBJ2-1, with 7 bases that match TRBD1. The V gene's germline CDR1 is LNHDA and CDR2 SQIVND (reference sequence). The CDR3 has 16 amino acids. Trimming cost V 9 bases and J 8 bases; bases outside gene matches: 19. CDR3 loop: CASHSGQVSGVYEQFF. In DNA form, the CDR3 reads TGTGCCAGCCATTCCGGACAGGTTAGTGGCGTCTATGAGCAGTTCTTC. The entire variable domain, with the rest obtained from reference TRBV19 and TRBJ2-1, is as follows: DGGITQSPKYLFRKEGQNVTLSCEQNLNHDAMYWYRQDPGQGLRLIYYSQIVNDFQKGDIAEGYSVSREKKESFPLTVTSAQKNPTAFYLCASHSGQVSGVYEQFFGPGTRLTVL.

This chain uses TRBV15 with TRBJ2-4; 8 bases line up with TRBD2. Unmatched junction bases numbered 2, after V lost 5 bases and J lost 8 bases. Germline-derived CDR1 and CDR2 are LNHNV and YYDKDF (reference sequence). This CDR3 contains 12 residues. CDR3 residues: CATSFGGDIQYF. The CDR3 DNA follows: TGTGCCACCAGCTTCGGGGGGGACATTCAGTACTTC.

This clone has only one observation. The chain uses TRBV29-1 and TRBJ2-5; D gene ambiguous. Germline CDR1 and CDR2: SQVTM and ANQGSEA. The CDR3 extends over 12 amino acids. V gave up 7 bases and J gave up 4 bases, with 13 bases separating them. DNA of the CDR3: TGCAGCGCCGAAGCTACGGGAGAGACCCAGTACTTC. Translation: CSAEATGETQYF.

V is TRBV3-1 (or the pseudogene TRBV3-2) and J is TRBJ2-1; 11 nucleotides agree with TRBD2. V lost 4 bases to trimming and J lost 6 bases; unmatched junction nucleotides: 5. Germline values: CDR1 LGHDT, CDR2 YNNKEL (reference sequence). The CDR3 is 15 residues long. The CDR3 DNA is TGTGCCAGCAGCCCAACTAGCGGGAGTAGCAATGAGCAGTTCTTC. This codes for CASSPTSGSSNEQFF.

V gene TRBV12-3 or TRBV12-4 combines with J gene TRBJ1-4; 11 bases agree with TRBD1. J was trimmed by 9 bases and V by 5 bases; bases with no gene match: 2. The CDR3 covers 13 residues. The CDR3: CASSGTGGQKLFF. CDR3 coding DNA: TGTGCCAGCAGTGGGACAGGGGGTCAAAAACTGTTTTTT.

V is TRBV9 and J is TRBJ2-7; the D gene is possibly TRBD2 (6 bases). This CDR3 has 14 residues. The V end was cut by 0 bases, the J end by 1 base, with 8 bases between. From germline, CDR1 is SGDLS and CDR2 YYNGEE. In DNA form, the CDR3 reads TGTGCCAGCAGCGTAGAGGCGGGGTCCTACGAGCAGTACTTC. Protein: CASSVEAGSYEQYF. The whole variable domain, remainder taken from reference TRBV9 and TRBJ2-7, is DSGVTQTPKHLITATGQRVTLRCSPRSGDLSVYWYQQSLDQGLQFLIQYYNGEERAKGNILERFSAQQFPDLHSELNLSSLELGDSALYFCASSVEAGSYEQYFGPGTRLTVT.

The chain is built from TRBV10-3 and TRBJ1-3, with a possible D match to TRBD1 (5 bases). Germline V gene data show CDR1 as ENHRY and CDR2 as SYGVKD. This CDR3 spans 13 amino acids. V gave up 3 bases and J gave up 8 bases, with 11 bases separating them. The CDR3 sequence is CAISEGGVDTIYF. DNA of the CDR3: TGTGCCATCAGTGAAGGAGGGGTAGACACCATATATTTT.

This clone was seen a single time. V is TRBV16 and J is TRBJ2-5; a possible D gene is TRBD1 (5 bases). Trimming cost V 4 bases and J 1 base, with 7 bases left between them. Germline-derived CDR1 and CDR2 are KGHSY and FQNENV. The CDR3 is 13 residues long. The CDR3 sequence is CASSRGSQETQYF. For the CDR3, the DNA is TGTGCCAGCAGCCGGGGCAGCCAAGAGACCCAGTACTTC.